One sample yielded the 7 T cell receptor beta chains listed below, sequenced in a study of OX40 agonist ivuxolimab in advanced cancers. Measured with immunoSEQ multiplex PCR; TCRdb has only the in-frame clones, and not every one. Found here are roughly 75,000 clones, more than 85% of them singletons; the top ten hold about 6.4%. The specimen comprised CD4+ or CD8+ T cells sorted from blood, sampled in a trial of the OX40 agonist ivuxolimab. These receptors all come from an adult with an advanced solid tumor such as melanoma, head and neck, liver or kidney cancer.

The chain recombines TRBV27 with TRBJ1-2, with 10 nucleotides matching TRBD1. The junction had 7 bases not matched to a gene; V was cut back by 6 bases and J by 6 bases. The germline CDR1 and CDR2 sequences are MNHEY and SMNVEV (reference sequence). The CDR3 sequence is 14 residues long. The CDR3: CASSAGTGVNGYTF. The CDR3 nucleotides read TGTGCCAGCAGCGCCGGGACAGGGGTAAATGGCTACACCTTC.

V and J are TRBV7-6 and TRBJ2-7; maybe TRBD2 (6 bases). This CDR3 has 15 amino acids. Trimming cost V 0 bases and J 4 bases, with 13 bases left between them. Germline V gene data show CDR1 as SGHVS and CDR2 as FNYEAQ. The CDR3 loop is CASSLASGREYEQYF. CDR3 DNA: TGTGCCAGCAGCTTAGCTAGCGGACGGGAATACGAGCAGTACTTC.

CDR3 in DNA: TGTGCCAGCAGTTTCTCGGGGACAGGCACTGGAAACACCATATATTTT. Residues: CASSFSGTGTGNTIYF. The chain recombines TRBV27 with TRBJ1-3; the match to TRBD1 covers 8 bases. The CDR3 covers 16 residues. V was pared by 3 bases and J by 2 bases, with 6 bases of the junction left unmatched. The germline gives CDR1 MNHEY, CDR2 SMNVEV (reference sequence).

V is TRBV5-6 and J is TRBJ2-3; D is possibly TRBD1 (5 bases). CDR3 size: 16 residues. V lost 1 base to trimming and J lost 0 bases, with 12 bases between them. Germline assignment: CDR1 SGHDT and CDR2 YYEEEE. This CDR3 is CASSLHIRASTDTQYF. CDR3 coding DNA: TGTGCCAGCAGCTTGCATATCAGGGCTAGCACAGATACGCAGTATTTT.

The chain has TRBV7-8 and TRBJ2-3; 9 bases are shared with TRBD2. V gave up 1 base and J gave up 2 bases; unmatched junction bases: 7. Germline values: CDR1 SGHVS, CDR2 FQNEAQ. This CDR3 has 17 amino acids. The CDR3, as DNA: TGTGCCAGCAGCTTAGGTCTGACTAGCGGCCCCACAGATACGCAGTATTTT. Its protein is CASSLGLTSGPTDTQYF.

The gene calls are TRBV5-6 and TRBJ2-7; a possible D gene is TRBD2 (6 bases). The germline V and J ends were trimmed by 7 bases and 5 bases, with 13 bases remaining between them. Germline assignment: CDR1 SGHDT and CDR2 YYEEEE. The length of the CDR3 is 12 residues. The CDR3 protein is CASSWGGDEQYF. The CDR3 region has the DNA TGTGCCAGCTCCTGGGGCGGGGACGAGCAGTACTTC. Supplemented by reference TRBV5-6 and TRBJ2-7, the full variable domain reads DAGVTQSPTHLIKTRGQQVTLRCSPKSGHDTVSWYQQALGQGPQFIFQYYEEEERQRGNFPDRFSGHQFPNYSSELNVNALLLGDSALYLCASSWGGDEQYFGPGTRLTVT.

This clone is labeled as medium-sized. The chain links TRBV27 to TRBJ2-1, with TRBD1 matching over 7 bases. Germline CDR1 is MNHEY and CDR2 is SMNVEV (reference sequence). The CDR3 is 14 amino acids. J lost 3 bases, V lost 6 bases, and 5 bases had no gene match. For the CDR3, the DNA is TGTGCCAGCAGCCCGACAGGGTACTACAATGAGCAGTTCTTC. Translation gives CASSPTGYYNEQFF.